The 16 T cell receptor beta chains reported below all come from one sample, sequenced in a study of blood T cell repertoires in COVID-19. Sequencing was performed with immunoSEQ multiplex PCR; in TCRdb, only in-frame clones are kept and a portion is missing. The sample records over 130,000 clones, approximately 84% being singletons. Sample: peripheral blood. The receptors come from a man in his 70s with acute or convalescent COVID-19.

The CDR3 DNA is TGCGCCAGCAGCGATAGTACCCTGGACAGGACGACGCAGTATTTT. It is translated as CASSDSTLDRTTQYF. The chain uses TRBV10-1 and TRBJ2-3; 7 nucleotides align to TRBD1. The CDR3 spans 15 residues. The germline V gene has CDR1 WNHNN and CDR2 SYGVQD (reference sequence). Losses at the gene ends were 6 bases for V and 9 bases for J; bases not matched to a gene: 15.

This clone was seen just once. The J gene is TRBJ2-3, the V gene TRBV5-6; 8 bases map to TRBD1. This CDR3 region has 15 residues. Germline V gene data show CDR1 as SGHDT and CDR2 as YYEEEE. V lost 4 bases and J lost 5; bases outside the gene matches: 9. The CDR3 region has the DNA TGTGCCAGCAGCCTAATTGCGGGGACAGGAGATACGCAGTATTTT. Translation gives CASSLIAGTGDTQYF. Full variable domain (remainder filled in from reference TRBV5-6 and TRBJ2-3): DAGVTQSPTHLIKTRGQQVTLRCSPKSGHDTVSWYQQALGQGPQFIFQYYEEEERQRGNFPDRFSGHQFPNYSSELNVNALLLGDSALYLCASSLIAGTGDTQYFGPGTRLTVL.

This clone has a handful of counts. The chain carries TRBV23-1 and TRBJ2-1; 7 nucleotides match TRBD2. TRBV23-1 is reported as an ORF; its role is uncertain. V trimming: 4 bases; J trimming: 1 base; junction bases outside the gene matches: 7. The CDR3 is 16 residues long. CDR3 sequence: CASSPCSGVSYNEQFF. The CDR3 DNA reads as TGCGCCAGCAGTCCGTGCAGCGGGGTGTCCTACAATGAGCAGTTCTTC.

The CDR3: CASSVTGLNSPLHF. The DNA for the CDR3 is TGTGCCAGTAGTGTGACAGGGTTGAATTCACCCCTCCACTTT. The J gene is TRBJ1-6, the V gene TRBV19; 7 nucleotides agree with TRBD1. The germline V gene has CDR1 LNHDA and CDR2 SQIVND (reference sequence). The CDR3 loop spans 14 amino acids. J lost 7 bases, V lost 5 bases, and 5 bases had no gene match.

Here the CDR3 DNA reads TGTGCCAGTAGGCAGGGGGCTGGGGGTACGCAGTATTTT. Its protein product is CASRQGAGGTQYF. The chain couples TRBV19 to TRBJ2-3; 8 positions agree with TRBD1. Per the germline V gene, CDR1 is LNHDA and CDR2 is SQIVND (reference sequence). V shed 6 bases, J shed 8 bases, and the junction held 7 bases outside the gene matches. The CDR3 spans 13 residues.

This rearrangement joins TRBV2 to TRBJ2-2, with D tentatively TRBD1 (5 bases). The germline V gene encodes CDR1 SNHLY and CDR2 FYNNEI. Trimming stripped 3 bases from V and 1 base from J, with 12 bases between. The CDR3 loop spans 16 amino acids. CDR3 DNA sequence: TGTGCCAGCAGTGAGCAGGGAACCTTGAACACCGGGGAGCTGTTTTTT. Protein sequence: CASSEQGTLNTGELFF.

This sequence joins TRBV15 and TRBJ1-4, with D perhaps matching TRBD1 (5 bases). In germline, CDR1 is LNHNV, CDR2 YYDKDF (reference sequence). This CDR3 has 15 residues. Trimming removed 1 base from V and 1 base from J, with 7 bases in between. CDR3 DNA sequence: TGTGCCACCAGCAGAGGGGGGGAAACTAATGAAAAACTGTTTTTT. Residues: CATSRGGETNEKLFF.

This chain links TRBV19 with TRBJ2-6; 8 bases agree with TRBD1. V shed 5 bases and J 0 bases; nucleotides not matched to a gene: 6. The CDR3 runs 17 residues. Germline V CDR1 and CDR2: LNHDA, SQIVND (reference sequence). The CDR3 coding sequence is TGTGCCAGTAGTCCGGGACAGGCAAACTCTGGGGCCAACGTCCTGACTTTC. Translated: CASSPGQANSGANVLTF.

The V gene is TRBV7-8, the J gene TRBJ2-1, with a possible D match to TRBD1 (5 bases). This CDR3 is built from 13 residues. V was clipped by 1 base and J by 7 bases, with 8 bases between them. Germline values: CDR1 SGHVS, CDR2 FQNEAQ. The CDR3 DNA follows: TGTGCCAGCAGCTTAGGGGGCCGGAATGAGCAGTTCTTC. Its protein is CASSLGGRNEQFF.

The chain carries TRBV4-1 and TRBJ2-4, with a weak D call TRBD1 (5 bases). Germline V gene sequence: CDR1 MGHRA, CDR2 YSYEKL. The length of the CDR3 is 15 residues. With 1 base removed from V and 13 bases from J, the gap between germline ends came to 20 bases. The CDR3 sequence: CASSQGPGRTLHQYF. In DNA, the CDR3 is TGCGCCAGCAGCCAAGGGCCAGGGCGAACTCTACACCAGTACTTC.

This sequence joins TRBV28 and TRBJ2-2; 9 bases are shared with TRBD2. The CDR3 sequence is 19 residues long. Germline V gene lookup returns CDR1 MDHEN and CDR2 SYDVKM. V lost 4 bases, J lost 1 base, and 13 bases stayed unmatched. The CDR3 loop reads CASSSGGLAGPKNTGELFF. The CDR3 nucleotides read TGTGCCAGCAGTTCAGGAGGGCTAGCGGGACCAAAGAACACCGGGGAGCTGTTTTTT.

The chain joins TRBV28 to TRBJ1-2; D call uncertain. Germline V gene sequence: CDR1 MDHEN, CDR2 SYDVKM. Trimming stripped 2 bases from V and 2 bases from J, with 3 bases between. This CDR3 region has 12 residues. The CDR3 loop reads CASSLQNYGYTF. The CDR3 DNA is TGTGCCAGCAGTTTACAGAACTATGGCTACACCTTC.

This clone has only a few counts. The rearrangement joins TRBV11-2 to TRBJ1-4; D is unresolved. Germline CDR1 SGHAT, CDR2 FQNNGV. V was shortened by 4 bases and J by 3 bases, with 9 bases between the two germline ends. The CDR3 runs 14 residues. CDR3 DNA sequence: TGTGCCAGCAGCTCGACCGGGGCTAATGAAAAACTGTTTTTT. This encodes CASSSTGANEKLFF.

This clone was recorded a few times. The rearrangement joins TRBV20-1 to TRBJ1-2; 8 nucleotides line up with TRBD1. J lost 6 bases, V lost 3 bases, and 12 bases had no gene match. The CDR3 contains 15 residues. Germline V gene sequence: CDR1 DFQATT, CDR2 SNEGSKA (reference sequence). CDR3 sequence (DNA): TGCAGTGCTAGTACCGGGACAGGCGCTTTGGATGGCTACACCTTC. Its protein is CSASTGTGALDGYTF.

This clone is a singleton in its sample. In nucleotides, the CDR3 is TGTGCCACCAGTGAAGGGGCTTTCACCGGGGAGCTGTTTTTT. Translating it yields CATSEGAFTGELFF. This sequence joins TRBV24-1 and TRBJ2-2; D is possibly TRBD1 (5 bases). CDR1 and CDR2 (germline): KGHDR, SFDVKD. The CDR3 extends over 14 amino acids. Trimming removed 4 bases at V and 4 bases at J, with 9 bases between.

A note on this clone: A junction boundary mismatches the germline segment, possibly from a read error. The chain uses TRBV7-7 and TRBJ1-2; no reliable D call. The CDR3 consists of 13 residues. CDR1 and CDR2 (germline): SSHAT, FNYEAQ (reference sequence). The CDR3 DNA reads as TGTGCTAGCAGCCAATCTGGGCGGGAGAGCTACACCTTC. It encodes CASSQSGRESYTF.